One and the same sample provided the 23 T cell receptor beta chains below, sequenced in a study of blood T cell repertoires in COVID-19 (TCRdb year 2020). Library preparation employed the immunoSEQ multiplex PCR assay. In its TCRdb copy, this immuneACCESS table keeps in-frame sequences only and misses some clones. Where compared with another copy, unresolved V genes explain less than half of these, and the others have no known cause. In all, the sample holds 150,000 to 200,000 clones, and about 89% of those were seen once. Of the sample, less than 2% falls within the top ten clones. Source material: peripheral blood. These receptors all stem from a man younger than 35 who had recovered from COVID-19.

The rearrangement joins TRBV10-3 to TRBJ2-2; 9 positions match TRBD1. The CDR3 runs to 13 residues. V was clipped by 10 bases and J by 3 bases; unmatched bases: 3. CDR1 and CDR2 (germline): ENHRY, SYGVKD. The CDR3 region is CATRQGDTGELFF. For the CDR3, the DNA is TGTGCCACCCGACAGGGGGACACCGGGGAGCTGTTTTTT.

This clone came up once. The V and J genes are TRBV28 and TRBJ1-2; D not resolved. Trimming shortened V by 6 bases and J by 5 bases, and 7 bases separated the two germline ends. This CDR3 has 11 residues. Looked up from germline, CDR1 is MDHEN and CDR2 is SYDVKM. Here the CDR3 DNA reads TGTGCCAGCAGCGCTAGTTATGGCTACACCTTC. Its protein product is CASSASYGYTF.

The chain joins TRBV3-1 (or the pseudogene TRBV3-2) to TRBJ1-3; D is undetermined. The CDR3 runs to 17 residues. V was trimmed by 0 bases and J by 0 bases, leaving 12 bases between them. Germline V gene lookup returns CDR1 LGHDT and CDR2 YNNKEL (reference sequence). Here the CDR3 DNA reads TGTGCCAGCAGCCAAGAGCCCGGCCGGAGCTCTGGAAACACCATATATTTT. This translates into CASSQEPGRSSGNTIYF.

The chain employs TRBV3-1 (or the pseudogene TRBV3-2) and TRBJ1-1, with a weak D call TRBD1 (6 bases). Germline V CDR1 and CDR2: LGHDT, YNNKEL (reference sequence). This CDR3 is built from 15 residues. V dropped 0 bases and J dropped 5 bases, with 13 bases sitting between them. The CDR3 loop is CASSQDSLRGTEAFF. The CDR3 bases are TGTGCCAGCAGCCAAGATAGCCTAAGGGGGACTGAAGCTTTCTTT.

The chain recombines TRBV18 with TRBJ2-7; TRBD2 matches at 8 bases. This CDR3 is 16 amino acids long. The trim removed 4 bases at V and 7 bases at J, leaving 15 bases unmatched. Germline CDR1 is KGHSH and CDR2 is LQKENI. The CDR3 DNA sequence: TGTGCCAGCTCACATCCCAGCGGGAGTCGGGCGGGAGAGCAGTACTTC. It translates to CASSHPSGSRAGEQYF. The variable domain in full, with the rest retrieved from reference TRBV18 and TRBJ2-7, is NAGVMQNPRHLVRRRGQEARLRCSPMKGHSHVYWYRQLPEEGLKFMVYLQKENIIDESGMPKERFSAEFPKEGPSILRIQQVVRGDSAAYFCASSHPSGSRAGEQYFGPGTRLTVT.

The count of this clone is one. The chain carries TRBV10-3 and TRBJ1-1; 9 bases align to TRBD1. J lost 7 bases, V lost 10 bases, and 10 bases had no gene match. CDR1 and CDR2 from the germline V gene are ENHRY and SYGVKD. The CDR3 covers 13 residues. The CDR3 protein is CATASGTGSEAFF. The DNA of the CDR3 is TGTGCCACCGCCTCCGGGACAGGGAGTGAAGCTTTCTTT.

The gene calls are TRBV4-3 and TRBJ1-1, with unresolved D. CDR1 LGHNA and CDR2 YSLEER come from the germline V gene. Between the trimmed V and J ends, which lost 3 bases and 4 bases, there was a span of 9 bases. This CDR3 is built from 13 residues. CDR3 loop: CASSQGRFTEAFF. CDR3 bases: TGCGCCAGCAGCCAGGGGAGGTTCACTGAAGCTTTCTTT.

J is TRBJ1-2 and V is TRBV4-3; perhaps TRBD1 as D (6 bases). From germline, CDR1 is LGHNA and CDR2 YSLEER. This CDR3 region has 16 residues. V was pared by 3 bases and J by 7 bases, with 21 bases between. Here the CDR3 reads CASSQDTGMSLGGYTF. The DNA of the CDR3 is TGCGCCAGCAGCCAGGACACAGGGATGTCCCTTGGTGGCTACACCTTC.

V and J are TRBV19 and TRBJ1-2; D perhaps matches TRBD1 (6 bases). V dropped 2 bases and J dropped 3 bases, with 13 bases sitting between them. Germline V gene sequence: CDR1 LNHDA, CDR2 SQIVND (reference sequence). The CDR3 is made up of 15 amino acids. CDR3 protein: CASSISSGQYYGYTF. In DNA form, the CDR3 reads TGTGCCAGTAGTATATCTTCCGGACAGTACTATGGCTACACCTTC.

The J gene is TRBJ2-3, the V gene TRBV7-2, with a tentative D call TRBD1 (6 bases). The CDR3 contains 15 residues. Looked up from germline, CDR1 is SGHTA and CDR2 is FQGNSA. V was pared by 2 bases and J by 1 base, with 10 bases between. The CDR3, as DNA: TGTGCCAGCAGCTTACAGGGGACGGGCACAGATACGCAGTATTTT. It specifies CASSLQGTGTDTQYF.

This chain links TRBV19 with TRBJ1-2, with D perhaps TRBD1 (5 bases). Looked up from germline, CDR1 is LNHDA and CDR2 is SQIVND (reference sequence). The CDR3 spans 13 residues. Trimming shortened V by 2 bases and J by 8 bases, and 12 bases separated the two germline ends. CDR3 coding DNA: TGTGCCAGTAGTATACCTCAGGGTCGAGGCTACACCTTC. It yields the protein CASSIPQGRGYTF.

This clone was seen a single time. This CDR3 is CASSPGVLSATNEKLFF. The CDR3 DNA is TGTGCCAGCAGCCCGGGGGTTCTTTCTGCAACTAATGAAAAACTGTTTTTT. The V gene is TRBV3-1 (or the pseudogene TRBV3-2), the J gene TRBJ1-4; TRBD1 is a possible D gene (5 bases). The CDR3 extends over 17 amino acids. V lost 4 bases and J 0 bases, leaving 15 bases between the germline ends. The germline CDR1 and CDR2 sequences are LGHDT and YNNKEL (reference sequence).

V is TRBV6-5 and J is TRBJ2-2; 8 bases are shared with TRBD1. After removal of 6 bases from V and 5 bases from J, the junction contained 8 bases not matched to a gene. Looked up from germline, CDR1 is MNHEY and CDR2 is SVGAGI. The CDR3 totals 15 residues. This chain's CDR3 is CASSPRTGRTGELFF. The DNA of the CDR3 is TGTGCCAGCAGCCCCCGGACAGGGAGAACCGGGGAGCTGTTTTTT.

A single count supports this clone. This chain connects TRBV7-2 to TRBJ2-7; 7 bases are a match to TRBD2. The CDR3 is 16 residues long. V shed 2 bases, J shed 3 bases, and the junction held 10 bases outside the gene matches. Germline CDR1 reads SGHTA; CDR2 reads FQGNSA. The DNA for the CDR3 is TGTGCCAGCAGCTTAAGAATTAGTAGCGGGCTCTACGAGCAGTACTTC. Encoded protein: CASSLRISSGLYEQYF.

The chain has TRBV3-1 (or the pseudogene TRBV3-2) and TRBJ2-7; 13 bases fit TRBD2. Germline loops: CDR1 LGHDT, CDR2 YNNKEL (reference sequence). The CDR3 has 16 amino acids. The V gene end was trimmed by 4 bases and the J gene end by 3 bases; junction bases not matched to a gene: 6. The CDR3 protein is CASSRTSGSQGYEQYF. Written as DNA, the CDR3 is TGTGCCAGCAGCCGGACTAGCGGGAGTCAAGGCTACGAGCAGTACTTC.

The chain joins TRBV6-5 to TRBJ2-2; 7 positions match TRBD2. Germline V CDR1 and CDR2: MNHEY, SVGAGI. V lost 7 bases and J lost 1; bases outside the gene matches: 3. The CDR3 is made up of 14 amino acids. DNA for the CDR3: TGTGCCAGCAAATCGGGAGGGAACACCGGGGAGCTGTTTTTT. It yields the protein CASKSGGNTGELFF.

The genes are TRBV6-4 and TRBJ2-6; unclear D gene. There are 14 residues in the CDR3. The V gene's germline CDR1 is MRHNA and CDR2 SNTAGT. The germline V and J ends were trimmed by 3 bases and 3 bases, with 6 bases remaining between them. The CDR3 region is CASSETSGANVLTF. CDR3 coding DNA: TGTGCCAGCAGTGAAACAAGTGGGGCCAACGTCCTGACTTTC.

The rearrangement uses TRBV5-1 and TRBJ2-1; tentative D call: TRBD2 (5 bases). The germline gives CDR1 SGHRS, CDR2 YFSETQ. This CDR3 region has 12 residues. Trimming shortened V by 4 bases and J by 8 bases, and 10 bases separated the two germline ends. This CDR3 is CASSPLGDEQFF. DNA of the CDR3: TGCGCCAGCAGCCCTCTCGGGGATGAGCAGTTCTTC.

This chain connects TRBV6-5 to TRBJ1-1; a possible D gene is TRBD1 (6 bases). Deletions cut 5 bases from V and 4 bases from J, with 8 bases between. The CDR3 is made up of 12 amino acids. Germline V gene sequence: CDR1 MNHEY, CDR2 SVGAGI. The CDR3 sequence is CASSTGSTEAFF. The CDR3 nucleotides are TGTGCCAGCAGTACAGGGTCCACTGAAGCTTTCTTT.

CDR3 coding DNA: TGTGCCAGTAGCACCGGGACAGGGACCCGCAATCAGCCCCAGCATTTT. Translated: CASSTGTGTRNQPQHF. V is TRBV19 and J is TRBJ1-5; 9 nucleotides match TRBD1. V was clipped by 6 bases and J by 2 bases; unmatched bases: 8. CDR1 and CDR2 (germline): LNHDA, SQIVND (reference sequence). This CDR3 comprises 16 residues.

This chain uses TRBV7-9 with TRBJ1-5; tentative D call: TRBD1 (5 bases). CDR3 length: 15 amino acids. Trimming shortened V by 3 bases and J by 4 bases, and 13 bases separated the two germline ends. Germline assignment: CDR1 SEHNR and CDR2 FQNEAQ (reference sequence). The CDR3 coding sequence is TGTGCCAGCAGCTTGGGTCAGGGTACGAATCAGCCCCAGCATTTT. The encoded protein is CASSLGQGTNQPQHF.

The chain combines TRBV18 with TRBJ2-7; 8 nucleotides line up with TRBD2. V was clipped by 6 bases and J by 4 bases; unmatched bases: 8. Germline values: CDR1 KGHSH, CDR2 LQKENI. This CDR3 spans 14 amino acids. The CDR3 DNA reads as TGTGCCAGCTCGGAGGGTAGCGGGATATACGAGCAGTACTTC. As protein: CASSEGSGIYEQYF.

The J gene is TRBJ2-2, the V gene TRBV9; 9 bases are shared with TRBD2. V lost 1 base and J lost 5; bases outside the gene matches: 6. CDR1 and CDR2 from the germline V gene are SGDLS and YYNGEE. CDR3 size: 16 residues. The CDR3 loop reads CASSVTAGGSTGELFF. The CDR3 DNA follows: TGTGCCAGCAGCGTAACGGCGGGAGGGTCAACCGGGGAGCTGTTTTTT. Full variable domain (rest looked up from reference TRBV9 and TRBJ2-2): DSGVTQTPKHLITATGQRVTLRCSPRSGDLSVYWYQQSLDQGLQFLIQYYNGEERAKGNILERFSAQQFPDLHSELNLSSLELGDSALYFCASSVTAGGSTGELFFGEGSRLTVL.